The 12 T cell receptor beta chains in this list originate from one sample, sequenced in a study of cytomegalovirus exposure and HLA in healthy donors. PCR amplification relied on 60 Vbeta primers (plus 13 Jbeta primers). The method was immunoSEQ multiplex PCR; TCRdb's version includes in-frame clones alone and lacks a portion of them. The sample records more than 150,000 clones, 80% to 85% being singletons. Sequenced: PBMCs. The source of these receptors is a young woman in good health and CMV-seropositive.

The chain uses TRBV4-1 and TRBJ1-6; 10 bases line up with TRBD1. This CDR3 is built from 16 residues. J lost 8 bases, V lost 3 bases, and 7 bases had no gene match. CDR1 and CDR2 (germline): MGHRA, YSYEKL. The CDR3 region is CASSQLGQGGDSPLHF. DNA of the CDR3: TGCGCCAGCAGCCAGCTCGGACAGGGGGGAGATTCACCCCTCCACTTT.

The J gene is TRBJ2-1, the V gene TRBV15; no clear D. With 0 bases removed from V and 5 bases from J, the gap between germline ends came to 8 bases. The CDR3 is made up of 14 amino acids. In germline, CDR1 is LNHNV, CDR2 YYDKDF (reference sequence). The CDR3 DNA is TGTGCCACCAGCAGAGATGACAACCACAATGAGCAGTTCTTC. It yields the protein CATSRDDNHNEQFF.

This clone was seen a handful of times. The rearrangement links TRBV6-4 to TRBJ2-2; TRBD1 matches at 9 bases. This CDR3 comprises 15 residues. V was clipped by 5 bases and J by 4 bases; unmatched bases: 5. Germline assignment: CDR1 MRHNA and CDR2 SNTAGT. CDR3: CASSSMTGGTGELFF. The DNA for the CDR3 is TGTGCCAGCAGTTCTATGACAGGGGGCACCGGGGAGCTGTTTTTT.

The chain couples TRBV18 to TRBJ1-1; 8 bases fit TRBD1. The CDR3 spans 14 residues. The germline gives CDR1 KGHSH, CDR2 LQKENI. Germline trimming cut 4 bases from V and 3 bases from J; bases unmatched to any gene: 4. CDR3 DNA sequence: TGTGCCAGCTCACAGACAGGGGCGGACACTGAAGCTTTCTTT. The encoded protein is CASSQTGADTEAFF.

The chain uses TRBV5-1 and TRBJ2-2, with a possible D match to TRBD1 (6 bases). Trimming removed 4 bases at V and 3 bases at J, with 19 bases between. The V gene's germline CDR1 is SGHRS and CDR2 YFSETQ. The CDR3 extends over 17 amino acids. The CDR3 reads CASSLSGGGRYTGELFF. CDR3 nucleotides: TGCGCCAGCAGCCTCAGTGGTGGGGGCCGGTACACCGGGGAGCTGTTTTTT.

J is TRBJ1-1 and V is TRBV6-5, with 7 nucleotides matching TRBD1. CDR1 and CDR2 (germline): MNHEY, SVGAGI. The CDR3 is 14 residues long. Trimming removed 4 bases from V and 2 bases from J; junction bases left unmatched: 4. CDR3 sequence: CASSSRQGNTEAFF. The CDR3 DNA sequence: TGTGCCAGCAGTTCCAGACAGGGAAACACTGAAGCTTTCTTT.

As concerns this clone: Other DNA sequences of this sample code for an identical CDR3. The rearrangement joins TRBV20-1 to TRBJ2-5; D call uncertain. The CDR3 has 11 amino acids. V dropped 7 bases and J dropped 2 bases, with 8 bases sitting between them. CDR1 and CDR2 from the germline V gene are DFQATT and SNEGSKA (reference sequence). The CDR3 here is CSGTVQETQYF. The CDR3 nucleotides read TGCAGTGGAACAGTTCAAGAGACCCAGTACTTC.

The V gene is TRBV27, the J gene TRBJ2-7; a possible D gene is TRBD2 (5 bases). V shed 4 bases and J shed 2 bases, with 9 bases lying between them. CDR1 and CDR2 from the germline V gene are MNHEY and SMNVEV (reference sequence). This CDR3 spans 13 amino acids. The CDR3 nucleotides read TGTGCCAGCAGTTACGGACTGACCTACGAGCAGTACTTC. It translates to CASSYGLTYEQYF.

This chain joins TRBV12-5 and TRBJ2-7; D not resolved. CDR1 is LGHNT, CDR2 FRNRAP, per germline. Trimming took off 5 bases at V and 0 bases at J, with 14 bases between the two ends. This CDR3 contains 15 residues. This CDR3 reads CASGAGQTFSYEQYF. The CDR3 nucleotides read TGTGCTAGTGGTGCTGGGCAGACCTTCTCCTACGAGCAGTACTTC.

The J gene is TRBJ2-7, the V gene TRBV2; D may be TRBD1 (5 bases). The V end lost 4 bases, the J end lost 0 bases, and 13 bases lay between the germline ends. From germline, CDR1 is SNHLY and CDR2 FYNNEI. The CDR3 extends over 15 amino acids. The CDR3 loop is CASSVTGGVSYEQYF. CDR3 coding DNA: TGTGCCAGCAGTGTAACAGGTGGGGTCTCCTACGAGCAGTACTTC.

This clone was detected a few times. This rearrangement joins TRBV4-1 to TRBJ1-1; D is perhaps TRBD1 (5 bases). Germline V lookup: CDR1 MGHRA, CDR2 YSYEKL. The CDR3 extends over 15 amino acids. Trimming left V 1 base short and J 5 bases short, with 14 bases between. DNA of the CDR3: TGCGCCAGCAGCCAAGCTGGGGACGGGAGGACTGAAGCTTTCTTT. As protein: CASSQAGDGRTEAFF.

The chain carries TRBV18 and TRBJ1-2; TRBD1 aligns across 8 bases. V lost 3 bases, J lost 6 bases, and 6 bases stayed unmatched. Germline loops: CDR1 KGHSH, CDR2 LQKENI. The CDR3 extends over 14 amino acids. CDR3 loop: CASSPGDRRDGYTF. The CDR3 coding sequence is TGTGCCAGCTCACCGGGGGACAGGCGGGATGGCTACACCTTC.